This entry features one T cell receptor (beta chain) sequence. As yet, its antigen is unknown. TCR beta CDR3 amplification used RNA transcripts. Second-round multiplex PCR came after first-round RT-PCR with HTBI primers. TCRdb re-derived calls from the multiplex PCR reads in MiXCR, one entry per CDR3 protein. The repertoire includes approximately 700,000 distinct CDR3 sequences, around 40% of them detected once, and around 40% sits in the top ten. Donors with ophthalmopathy: moderate-to-severe activity, CAS ≥3, NOSPECS ≥4, duration under 3 months. This sample is part of a study of Graves' ophthalmopathy and Graves' hyperthyroidism. The wider study: Peripheral blood was gathered at the point of initial diagnosis, before any treatment started. Overall study findings and caveats: The majority of expanded thyroid clonotypes above 0.001 frequency also occurred in blood.

The germline V gene encodes CDR1 SGHTA and CDR2 FQGNSA. CDR3 length equals 13 residues. V lost 7 bases to trimming and J lost 4 bases, with 13 bases between them. The source of this sequence is an adult man with Graves' ophthalmopathy. Specimen: peripheral blood. The V and J genes are TRBV7-2 and TRBJ1-2; D might be TRBD1 (5 bases). In DNA, the CDR3 is TGTGCCAGCAATGGATACGGGGGCTATGGCTACACCTTC. Translated: CASNGYGGYGYTF.